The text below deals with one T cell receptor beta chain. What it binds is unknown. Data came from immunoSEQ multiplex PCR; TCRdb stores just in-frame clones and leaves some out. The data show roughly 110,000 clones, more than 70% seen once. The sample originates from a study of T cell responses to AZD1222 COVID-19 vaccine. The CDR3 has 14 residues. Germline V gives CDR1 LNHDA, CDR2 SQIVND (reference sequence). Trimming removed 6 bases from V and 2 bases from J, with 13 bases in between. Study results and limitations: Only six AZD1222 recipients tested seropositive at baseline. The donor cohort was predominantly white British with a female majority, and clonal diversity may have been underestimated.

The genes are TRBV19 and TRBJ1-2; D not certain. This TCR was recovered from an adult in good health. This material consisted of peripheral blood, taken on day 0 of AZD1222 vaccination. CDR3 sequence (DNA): TGTGCCAGTAGACATACCGGCGAAAACTATGGCTACACCTTC. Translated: CASRHTGENYGYTF.